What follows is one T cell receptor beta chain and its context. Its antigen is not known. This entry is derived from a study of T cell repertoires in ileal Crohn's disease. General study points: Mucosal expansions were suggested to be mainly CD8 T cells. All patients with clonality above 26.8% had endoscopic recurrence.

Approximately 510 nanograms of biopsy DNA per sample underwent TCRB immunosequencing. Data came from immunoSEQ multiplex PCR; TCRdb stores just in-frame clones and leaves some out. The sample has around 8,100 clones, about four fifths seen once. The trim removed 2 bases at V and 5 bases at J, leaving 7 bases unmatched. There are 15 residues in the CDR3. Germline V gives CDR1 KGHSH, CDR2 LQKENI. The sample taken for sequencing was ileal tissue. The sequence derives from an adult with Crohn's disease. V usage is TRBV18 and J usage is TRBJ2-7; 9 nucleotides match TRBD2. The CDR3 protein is CASSPGSGRLNEQYF. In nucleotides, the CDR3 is TGTGCCAGCTCACCAGGTAGCGGGAGACTTAACGAGCAGTACTTC.